This T cell receptor beta chain is drawn from a study of cytomegalovirus exposure and HLA in healthy donors. Findings of the study overall: Three of the chains that were CMV-associated were confirmed in vitro to be specific for CMV antigens. The authors later found HLA-associated TCR beta chains more clonally expanded than equally common others.

This clone was seen a single time. Its specificity is not known. Researchers ran the PCR with 60 Vbeta and 13 Jbeta primers. Data came from immunoSEQ multiplex PCR; TCRdb stores just in-frame clones and leaves some out. The sample has tens of thousands of clones; 76% are singletons. Germline V lookup: CDR1 LNHDA, CDR2 SQIVND (reference sequence). V lost 3 bases, J lost 0 bases, and 9 bases lay in between. This CDR3 has 15 residues. This TCR was recovered from a male donor in good health and CMV-seronegative. The genes are TRBV19 and TRBJ1-5; no reliable D call. The material sequenced was PBMCs. CDR3 sequence reads: CASSIPRYSNQPQHF. CDR3 sequence (DNA): TGTGCCAGTAGTATCCCCAGATATAGCAATCAGCCCCAGCATTTT.